Sequencing of this T cell receptor beta chain was carried out in a study of PD-1 blockade in classical Hodgkin lymphoma. Looking at the study overall: Patients were treated with nivolumab at 3 mg/kg, and this was given intravenously every 2 weeks.

Regarding this clone: The antigen remains undetermined.

The study, taken as a whole, reports: Relapsed/refractory patients reportedly had the lowest baseline TCR diversity, below newly diagnosed patients, who were below healthy donors. While CD8+ TCR diversity did not rise significantly by C4D1, CD4+ TCR diversity did. The study found complete responders had baseline diversity similar to newly diagnosed patients.

Relapses following autologous stem cell transplantation were seen in all patients, with brentuximab vedotin exposure varying. With 2 bases clipped from V and 5 bases from J, the junction kept 9 bases outside the gene matches. Germline V gene data show CDR1 as SGHRS and CDR2 as YFSETQ. The CDR3 runs 16 residues. Sequenced by immunoSEQ multiplex PCR; TCRdb stores in-frame clones only, minus some. This table holds some 18,000 clones, roughly 80% found once. J is TRBJ2-1 and V is TRBV5-1; TRBD2 matches at 8 bases. Sequenced material: peripheral blood mononuclear cells (PBMCs), taken at baseline. The receptor comes from a human donor with classical Hodgkin lymphoma. Here the CDR3 reads CASSFGSGGPHNEQFF. In nucleotides, the CDR3 is TGCGCCAGCAGCTTTGGTTCGGGAGGGCCCCACAATGAGCAGTTCTTC.